The 30 T cell receptor beta chains below come from one sample, sequenced in a study of low-dose radiotherapy and immunotherapy resistance in tumors. Time point here: before trial treatment. First-strand cDNA relied on TRAV- and TRBV-specific primers spanning alpha and beta chains. With a V-primer adapter and a constant-region primer, TCRs were amplified for approximately 20 PCR cycles. TCRdb redid the calling of the reads with MiXCR, one entry per CDR3 protein. This table has 70,000 to 95,000 distinct CDR3 sequences, roughly a sixth appearing once. The sample here was PBMCs, taken before treatment. The receptor source for this set is a male donor with prostate cancer.

This clonotype came up many times. V gene TRBV15 combines with J gene TRBJ2-6; no clear D gene. Trimming left V 0 bases short and J 0 bases short, with 6 bases between. Germline V CDR1 and CDR2: LNHNV, YYDKDF (reference sequence). CDR3 length equals 16 residues. The CDR3 protein is CATSRDAVSGANVLTF. CDR3 DNA: TGTGCCACCAGCAGAGATGCGGTCTCTGGGGCCAACGTCCTGACTTTC.

The table lists this clonotype with many counts. CDR3 DNA sequence: TGTGCCAGCAGACCAAGGGGGGAGAACACCGGGGAGCTGTTTTTT. This codes for CASRPRGENTGELFF. V is TRBV2 and J is TRBJ2-2; either TRBD1 or TRBD2 may supply D (6 bases each). CDR3 size: 15 residues. Germline CDR1 and CDR2: SNHLY and FYNNEI. The V gene lost 6 bases and the J gene lost 1 base, with 12 bases spanning the gap.

This clonotype has ten or more counts. J is TRBJ2-1 and V is TRBV20-1; the match to TRBD2 covers 8 bases. The germline V gene has CDR1 DFQATT and CDR2 SNEGSKA (reference sequence). The V and J ends lost 6 bases and 2 bases, in that order; junction bases with no gene match: 9. The CDR3 extends over 15 amino acids. The CDR3 spells CSAVGGAGTYNEQFF. DNA for the CDR3: TGCAGTGCGGTCGGGGGGGCCGGGACCTACAATGAGCAGTTCTTC.

There are a few counts of this clonotype. The chain uses TRBV19 and TRBJ1-4, with D possibly being TRBD1 (6 bases). Per germline, CDR1 LNHDA and CDR2 SQIVND (reference sequence). CDR3 size: 14 residues. V lost 3 bases and J lost 5, with 10 bases in between. The CDR3 bases are TGTGCCAGTAGTATCGACAGGCGCAATGAAAAACTGTTTTTT. Translated, it gives CASSIDRRNEKLFF.

This clonotype has a count of ten or more. This rearrangement joins TRBV4-1 to TRBJ1-5, with D hard to call. Germline V gives CDR1 MGHRA, CDR2 YSYEKL. V was cut by 0 bases and J by 2 bases, with 8 bases left in between. The CDR3 totals 15 residues. CDR3 nucleotides: TGCGCCAGCAGCCAAGATGGGCAGGGCAATCAGCCCCAGCATTTT. This codes for CASSQDGQGNQPQHF.

The sample holds a few counts of this clonotype. The chain links TRBV19 to TRBJ1-5; maybe TRBD1 (5 bases). The germline CDR1 and CDR2 sequences are LNHDA and SQIVND (reference sequence). CDR3 size: 13 residues. V lost 7 bases and J lost 6, with 13 bases in between. In DNA, the CDR3 is TGTGCCAGTACCGGGACCGCCGGTCAGCCCCAGCATTTT. The encoded protein is CASTGTAGQPQHF.

The chain recombines TRBV5-4 with TRBJ2-3; 8 nucleotides line up with TRBD2. Germline-derived CDR1 and CDR2 are SGHNT and YYREEE (reference sequence). The CDR3 is made up of 14 amino acids. Trimming at V came to 1 base and at J to 5 bases, leaving 3 bases not matched to a gene. DNA for the CDR3: TGTGCCAGCAGCTTGCGGGGGGGGAAAGATACGCAGTATTTT. It specifies CASSLRGGKDTQYF.

In its sample, this clonotype was seen many times. V gene TRBV20-1 combines with J gene TRBJ2-7, with 8 bases fitting TRBD2. The CDR3 sequence is 16 residues long. The germline V gene has CDR1 DFQATT and CDR2 SNEGSKA (reference sequence). Trimming at V came to 1 base and at J to 1 base, leaving 9 bases not matched to a gene. This CDR3 is CSARGGSGDTSYEQYF. The CDR3 bases are TGCAGTGCTAGAGGGGGTAGCGGGGATACGTCCTACGAGCAGTACTTC.

This clonotype was picked up many times. The chain combines TRBV6-2 or TRBV6-3 with TRBJ2-7; 8 nucleotides agree with TRBD2. This CDR3 is 15 amino acids long. The ends lost 6 bases at V and 6 bases at J; junction bases unmatched: 13. The V gene's germline CDR1 is MNHEY and CDR2 SVGEGT. This CDR3 is CASSLTTGRGGEQYF. The CDR3 DNA follows: TGTGCCAGCAGCCTTACCACCGGGAGGGGAGGCGAGCAGTACTTC.

The chain links TRBV12-3 or TRBV12-4 to TRBJ2-5; tentatively, D is TRBD1 (6 bases). Between the trimmed V and J ends, which lost 6 bases and 2 bases, there was a span of 13 bases. The CDR3 is made up of 14 amino acids. CDR3 in amino acids: CASSLTGLQETQYF. The CDR3 nucleotides are TGTGCCAGCAGCTTAACAGGGCTTCAAGAGACCCAGTACTTC.

This clonotype was counted at least ten times. V and J are TRBV19 and TRBJ2-5; a weak D match, TRBD1 (7 bases). The V gene lost 5 bases and the J gene lost 4 bases, with 20 bases spanning the gap. This CDR3 is 16 amino acids long. Per germline, CDR1 LNHDA and CDR2 SQIVND (reference sequence). The CDR3 DNA is TGTGCCAGTAGTCCAAAGGGGACTCCAGGGGGAGAGACCCAGTACTTC. It translates to CASSPKGTPGGETQYF.

This clonotype has only a few counts. The chain uses TRBV2 and TRBJ2-3; D gene unclear. The CDR3 length is 14 residues. The V end lost 5 bases, the J end lost 4 bases, and 13 bases lay between the germline ends. Germline loops: CDR1 SNHLY, CDR2 FYNNEI. The CDR3 loop is CASSPDRNSDTQYF. CDR3 DNA: TGTGCCAGCAGTCCGGACCGAAATTCAGATACGCAGTATTTT.

The chain couples TRBV10-3 to TRBJ1-2; TRBD1 agrees at 12 bases. CDR1 is ENHRY and CDR2 is SYGVKD in the germline V gene. J was trimmed by 4 bases and V by 2 bases; bases with no gene match: 11. The CDR3 totals 18 residues. The CDR3, as DNA: TGTGCCATCAGTGAGGGAACCGGGACAGGGGGCGCTGGCTATGGCTACACCTTC. This sequence encodes CAISEGTGTGGAGYGYTF.

This clonotype was counted at least ten times. The chain joins TRBV4-1 to TRBJ2-4; D is unresolved. The length of the CDR3 is 15 residues. V was cut by 0 bases and J by 1 base, with 7 bases left in between. Germline assignment: CDR1 MGHRA and CDR2 YSYEKL. The CDR3 loop is CASSQERPAKNIQYF. CDR3 in DNA: TGCGCCAGCAGCCAAGAACGGCCCGCCAAAAACATTCAGTACTTC.

There are many counts of this clonotype. The chain links TRBV2 to TRBJ2-5; 10 nucleotides align to TRBD2. The CDR3 runs 15 residues. V trimming: 6 bases; J trimming: 6 bases; junction bases outside the gene matches: 10. The V gene's germline CDR1 is SNHLY and CDR2 FYNNEI. CDR3 DNA sequence: TGTGCCAGCAGGGCTACTAGCGGGGAGGGGAAGACCCAGTACTTC. Protein product: CASRATSGEGKTQYF.

Ten or more counts support this clonotype. The V and J genes are TRBV29-1 and TRBJ2-7, with TRBD1 identical over 10 bases. The CDR3 has 13 amino acids. Germline CDR1 SQVTM, CDR2 ANQGSEA. Trimming cost V 7 bases and J 2 bases; bases outside gene matches: 5. CDR3 residues: CSATGTGAYEQYF. The CDR3 DNA is TGCAGCGCAACCGGGACAGGGGCCTACGAGCAGTACTTC.

This clonotype came up many times. J is TRBJ2-2 and V is TRBV12-3 or TRBV12-4; 12 nucleotides align to TRBD2. V dropped 3 bases and J dropped 7; count of bases not matched to a gene: 6. The CDR3 extends over 16 amino acids. The CDR3 region has the DNA TGTGCCAGCAGTTTGTCTAGCGGGGGGGCCGACGGGGAGCTGTTTTTT. Residues: CASSLSSGGADGELFF.

This clonotype has ten or more counts. The genes are TRBV2 and TRBJ2-3; 9 bases fit TRBD2. The CDR3 is 15 amino acids. CDR1 is SNHLY, CDR2 FYNNEI, per germline. Losses at the gene ends were 6 bases for V and 5 bases for J; bases not matched to a gene: 9. In DNA, the CDR3 is TGTGCCAGCAGATCGACTAGCGGTTTTGGAGATACGCAGTATTTT. Protein sequence: CASRSTSGFGDTQYF.

This clonotype has a handful of counts. The chain joins TRBV3-1 to TRBJ1-5; D call uncertain. The CDR3 totals 16 residues. V was cut by 3 bases and J by 2 bases, with 14 bases left in between. Germline lookup yields CDR1 LGHDT and CDR2 YNNKEL (reference sequence). The CDR3 region is CASSHSSGTGNQPQHF. The CDR3 DNA sequence: TGTGCCAGCAGCCACTCTTCTGGCACAGGCAATCAGCCCCAGCATTTT.

This clonotype was recorded at least ten times. The V and J genes are TRBV7-6 and TRBJ2-1; tentative D call: TRBD2 (5 bases). The CDR3 has 12 residues. Germline lookup yields CDR1 SGHVS and CDR2 FNYEAQ. The V end was cut by 6 bases, the J end by 10 bases, with 13 bases between. CDR3 loop: CASSLAVGEQFF. The CDR3, as DNA: TGTGCCAGCAGTCTAGCCGTCGGAGAGCAGTTCTTC.

This clonotype was counted at least ten times. The chain combines TRBV20-1 with TRBJ2-3; no clear D. Germline loops: CDR1 DFQATT, CDR2 SNEGSKA (reference sequence). This CDR3 comprises 12 residues. With 4 bases removed from V and 8 bases from J, the gap between germline ends came to 13 bases. The CDR3 is CSAKDGMITQYF. CDR3 bases: TGCAGTGCTAAAGATGGAATGATTACGCAGTATTTT.

The table lists this clonotype with many counts. The chain links TRBV6-2 or TRBV6-3 to TRBJ1-5; D call uncertain. Per the germline V gene, CDR1 is MNHEY and CDR2 is SVGEGT. Trimming pared 5 bases from V and 5 bases from J, leaving 10 bases between. This CDR3 has 13 residues. The CDR3 DNA follows: TGTGCCAGCAGTCCAGGCCTATATCAGCCCCAGCATTTT. Its translation is CASSPGLYQPQHF.

The V and J genes are TRBV10-1 and TRBJ2-3; D is unclear. Germline V gene lookup returns CDR1 WNHNN and CDR2 SYGVQD (reference sequence). V was pared by 3 bases and J by 0 bases, with 7 bases between. This CDR3 has 14 residues. The CDR3 spells CASSDVRSTDTQYF. Written as DNA, the CDR3 is TGCGCCAGCAGTGACGTCCGCAGCACAGATACGCAGTATTTT.

This clonotype was counted at least ten times. The limits of the CDR3 on the DNA are not certain, so only TCRdb's listed CDR3 is given. The genes are TRBV27 and TRBJ2-1. CDR1 MNHEY and CDR2 SMNVEV come from the germline V gene (reference sequence). The CDR3 sequence runs 14 residues, both termini included. CDR3 loop: CASSSSTSGNEQFF.

This clonotype has ten or more counts. The chain is built from TRBV7-9 and TRBJ2-7; 7 bases are a match to TRBD1. The germline V gene has CDR1 SEHNR and CDR2 FQNEAQ (reference sequence). Germline trimming cut 5 bases from V and 5 bases from J; bases unmatched to any gene: 6. The CDR3 has 13 amino acids. The CDR3 bases are TGTGCCAGCAGCAAATTCGGGACAGACGAGCAGTACTTC. Protein product: CASSKFGTDEQYF.

This clonotype came up many times. The rearrangement uses TRBV11-2 and TRBJ2-7, with 12 bases fitting TRBD2. Trimming took 6 bases from V and 4 from J; bases not matched to a gene: 4. The germline V gene encodes CDR1 SGHAT and CDR2 FQNNGV. The CDR3 is 14 residues long. As DNA, the CDR3 is TGTGCCAGCAGTTCGACTAGCGGGGGATACGAGCAGTACTTC. Amino acids: CASSSTSGGYEQYF.

This clonotype was seen at least ten times. The genes are TRBV3-1 and TRBJ2-7; 7 bases match TRBD2. Germline V gene lookup returns CDR1 LGHDT and CDR2 YNNKEL (reference sequence). V lost 11 bases and J lost 5; bases outside the gene matches: 9. This CDR3 is 12 amino acids long. The CDR3 spells CASRGLTNEQYF. The CDR3 region has the DNA TGTGCCTCCCGGGGACTAACCAACGAGCAGTACTTC.

This clonotype has a count of ten or more. The rearrangement joins TRBV7-9 to TRBJ2-2; D remains ambiguous. The CDR3 runs to 12 residues. Between the trimmed V and J ends, which lost 4 bases and 4 bases, there was a span of 4 bases. Germline CDR1 and CDR2: SEHNR and FQNEAQ (reference sequence). The CDR3, as DNA: TGTGCCAGCAGCTCAGGCACCGGGGAGCTGTTTTTT. Its protein product is CASSSGTGELFF.

This clonotype was seen ten or more times. The V call is TRBV29-1, the J call TRBJ2-1, with 10 bases fitting TRBD1. V lost 4 bases to trimming and J lost 6 bases; unmatched junction nucleotides: 3. The V gene's germline CDR1 is SQVTM and CDR2 ANQGSEA. The CDR3 length is 13 residues. CDR3 DNA: TGCAGCGTTGCAAGGACAGGGGGCAATGAGCAGTTCTTC. Translating gives CSVARTGGNEQFF.

The gene calls are TRBV5-5 and TRBJ2-1; D unresolved. The CDR3 totals 11 residues. With 2 bases removed from V and 8 bases from J, the gap between germline ends came to 5 bases. Germline lookup yields CDR1 SGHKS and CDR2 YYEKEE (reference sequence). CDR3: CASSFGYEQFF. Written as DNA, the CDR3 is TGTGCCAGCAGCTTCGGATATGAGCAGTTCTTC.